Reported below is one T cell receptor (beta chain). Its antigen is unknown. One base away there is no much larger clone; base qualities are not given. The junction carries 18 bases between V and J, which are trimmed by 4 bases and 7 bases respectively. CDR1 SGHVS and CDR2 FQNEAQ were looked up in the germline V gene. Spanning cysteine to phenylalanine, the CDR3 consists of 15 amino acids. CDR3 DNA is the only sequence kept; it has 45 bases, read in frame from the first base. The sample originates from a study of blood T cell repertoires in COVID-19 (dated by TCRdb to about 2020). Regarding the complete study: ImmuneRACE Cohort 3 recovered participants were defined by two consecutive negative NP/OP PCR tests, healthcare professional clearance, or symptom resolution. Samples covering the acute and convalescent phases of COVID-19 were provided by collaborators in the United States, Italy and Spain. The material from the prospective study consisted of cDNA or gDNA derived from T cells, B-cell-depleted T cells, or PBMCs. Deeply sampled blood TCRbeta repertoires from subjects exposed to, actively infected with, or recovered from COVID-19 were included in the dataset. The repertoires were made available in a free public database intended to serve as a resource for research on the immune response to SARS-CoV-2. The samples were drawn from two sources: the first 160 participants of the ongoing ImmuneRACE study, and approximately 1,300 subjects contributed by 6 global collaborators. The sample metadata nearly always contained a de-identified subject ID, COVID-19 status, age in years and sex. Where available, HLA class I and class II types were taken from metadata supplied by the sample provider and were not determined by assay-based typing. Overall study outcomes, separate from this receptor: The amount of clinical and demographic metadata varied by source and participant and was provided uncurated.

Participants in the prospective study were aged about 18 to 89 years, lived in under 30 United States geographic areas, and enrolled through a virtual design. In the prospective study, participants were assigned to cohorts based on the clinical history participants reported in a screening survey and a study questionnaire. Mobile phlebotomists in the prospective study collected whole blood, serum and a nasopharyngeal or oropharyngeal swab from every participant. Additional blood draws and questionnaires over an approximately two-month period could optionally be provided by prospective study participants. Before DNA extraction, blood samples from the prospective study were shipped at room temperature or frozen. The immunoSEQ Assay, a bias-controlled multiplex PCR, was used to amplify TCRbeta CDR3 regions from genomic DNA. The paper's processing steps were these. Nucleated cell counts per sample were estimated from amplification of reference gene primers within the assay. To quantify the absolute abundance of each unique TCRbeta CDR3 rearrangement, sequence reads were collapsed and filtered. For each sample, productive Simpson clonality was calculated as the square root of Simpson's diversity index over productive rearrangements. Imported from immuneACCESS, the table was reduced by TCRdb to in-frame sequences with V and J called. These copies leave out some clones; in studies compared against another copy, an unresolved V gene accounts for under half, and the cause of the remainder is not known. V and J calls and clone size are those listed in that table; D and trimming were worked out from the DNA. The sample table shows about 170,000 clones, and 79% are seen once. The ten largest make up around 19% of the sample.

This chain joins TRBV7-8 to TRBJ2-3, with the D segment identity uncertain. Specimen: PBMCs or T cells enriched from blood (not recorded which). This TCR was sampled from an older woman in a cohort exposed to, infected with or recovered from COVID-19 (not recorded which). DNA sequence: TGTGCCAGCAGCTCCCACAGTCCCCTGGAAAATACGCAGTATTTT. Its translation is CASSSHSPLENTQYF.